The clone carrying this T cell receptor beta chain was counted ten times or more. Its antigen is unidentified. RNA transcripts served as the template for amplifying TCR beta CDR3 regions. RT-PCR in the first round (using the HTBI primer set) targeted the TCR CDR3. TCRdb recomputed calls from the multiplex PCR reads with MiXCR, one row per CDR3 protein. Of over 500,000 distinct CDR3 sequences in the sample, about 16% were seen once. This entry is derived from a study of T cells in Graves' hyperthyroidism and ophthalmopathy. General study findings and limits: Blood also carried most thyroid clonotypes expanded above 0.001.

The CDR3 totals 13 residues. Germline lookup yields CDR1 SGHNT and CDR2 YENEEA. V was clipped by 4 bases and J by 6 bases, with 13 bases between them. The source material was blood. This chain joins TRBV11-3 and TRBJ2-7; D perhaps matches TRBD1 (5 bases). The source is a woman aged 25 to 45 with Graves' ophthalmopathy. CDR3 coding DNA: TGTGCCAGCAGCTCAGGACATCCCGGCGAGCAGTACTTC. It encodes CASSSGHPGEQYF.